The rows below give T cell receptor beta chains drawn from one sample of a study of T cell repertoires in cytomegalovirus infection. TCRdb passed the reads through MiXCR, listing each CDR3 protein once. Among about 920,000 distinct CDR3 sequences listed, approximately 30% were seen once. These receptors have no known antigen. The sequences come from cultured CD8+ T cells from PBMCs, collected from culture after CMV antigen stimulation. These receptors all come from a human donor in good health (CMV status not recorded). Some clones in this sample may be carry-over from other donors' samples. Both conserved end residues are part of each CDR3. Each record gives: J gene, V gene, D gene, clone size, CDR3 protein, CDR3 DNA. A D gene is named only where the DNA matches it firmly. Expanded clones are given a class, and other clones once, few, many or no size at all.

TRBJ2-7 TRBV4-3 . . CASSQLFSYEQYF TGCGCCAGCAGCCAGCTGTTCTCCTACGAGCAGTACTTC
TRBJ1-1 TRBV10-3 TRBD1 few CAIGGTGVSGNTEAFF TGTGCCATCGGAGGGACAGGGGTCTCCGGGAACACTGAAGCTTTCTTT
TRBJ2-3 TRBV6-1 TRBD1 few CASSHRGSTDTQYF TGTGCCAGCAGCCACAGGGGAAGCACAGATACGCAGTATTTT
TRBJ2-1 TRBV15 . . CATSREALTYNEQFF TGTGCCACCAGCAGAGAGGCACTCACCTACAATGAGCAGTTCTTC
TRBJ1-3 TRBV4-1 TRBD1 . CASSQWGTGGSGNTIYF TGTGCCAGCAGCCAATGGGGGACAGGGGGCTCTGGAAACACCATATATTTT
TRBJ1-1 TRBV5-4 . . CASSHRTNTEAFF TGTGCCAGCAGCCACAGGACGAACACTGAAGCTTTCTTT
TRBJ1-1 TRBV27 TRBD1 . CASSLSGGAGTEAFF TGTGCCAGCAGTTTATCAGGGGGCGCCGGGACTGAAGCTTTCTTT
TRBJ1-1 TRBV28 TRBD1 . CASMDRANTEAFF TGTGCCAGCATGGACAGGGCGAACACTGAAGCTTTCTTT
TRBJ1-1 TRBV27 . many CASSFGANTEAFF TGTGCCAGCAGCTTCGGAGCGAACACTGAAGCTTTCTTT
TRBJ2-1 TRBV3-1 . . CASSQSSGGFDEQFF TGTGCCAGCAGCCAGTCATCGGGCGGTTTCGATGAGCAGTTCTTC
TRBJ1-3 TRBV27 . few CASSFDSGNTIYF TGTGCCAGCAGTTTTGACAGTGGAAACACCATATATTTT
TRBJ1-5 TRBV7-6 TRBD1 few CASSETGDGQPQHF TGTGCCAGCAGCGAGACAGGGGACGGTCAGCCCCAGCATTTT
TRBJ2-3 TRBV6-5 TRBD2 . CASSYSPSGGSDTQYF TGTGCCAGCAGTTACTCGCCTAGCGGGGGGTCAGATACGCAGTATTTT
TRBJ2-1 TRBV9 TRBD2 few CASSVGPGGPGEQFF TGTGCCAGCAGCGTAGGCCCGGGGGGGCCGGGTGAGCAGTTCTTC
TRBJ2-2 TRBV27 TRBD1 . CASSPRGRGTGELFF TGTGCCAGCAGTCCCAGGGGGCGAGGCACCGGGGAGCTGTTTTTT
TRBJ2-5 TRBV4-1 . few CASSQDLGGNPQETQYF TGCGCCAGCAGCCAAGACCTTGGGGGGAACCCACAAGAGACCCAGTACTTC
TRBJ1-6 TRBV27 . few CAVSFSGNSPLHF TGTGCCGTCTCCTTTTCAGGAAATTCACCCCTCCACTTT
TRBJ2-2 TRBV20-1 TRBD1 . CSARHRDRGTNTGELFF TGCAGTGCTAGGCACCGGGACAGGGGTACGAACACCGGGGAGCTGTTTTTT
TRBJ1-1 TRBV6-6 . . CASSYGGKGNTEAFF TGTGCCAGCAGTTACGGGGGGAAGGGGAACACTGAAGCTTTCTTT
TRBJ1-5 TRBV6-2/TRBV6-3 TRBD1 few CASSRQGLGNPFNQPQHF TGTGCCAGCAGCAGACAGGGTCTGGGGAACCCCTTCAATCAGCCCCAGCATTTT
TRBJ1-5 TRBV7-6 . many CASSLGRDGNQPQHF TGTGCCAGCAGCTTAGGGCGGGACGGAAATCAGCCCCAGCATTTT
TRBJ2-7 TRBV4-1 . . CASSQDYSNGMYEQYF TGCGCCAGCAGCCAAGATTATTCCAACGGGATGTACGAGCAGTACTTC
TRBJ2-2 TRBV9 TRBD2 . CASSVEGGSGGTGELFF TGTGCCAGCAGCGTAGAAGGTGGTAGCGGGGGCACCGGGGAGCTGTTTTTT
TRBJ1-4 TRBV6-2/TRBV6-3 . . CATRVIGTGLANEKLFF TGTGCCACCAGAGTCATCGGGACCGGGCTTGCTAATGAAAAACTGTTTTTT
TRBJ2-7 TRBV6-1 TRBD1 . CANSEVTGTGDEQYF TGTGCCAACAGTGAAGTGACCGGGACAGGGGACGAGCAGTACTTC
TRBJ1-1 TRBV27 . few CASSLSPGMNTEAFF TGTGCCAGCAGTTTATCTCCGGGCATGAACACTGAAGCTTTCTTT